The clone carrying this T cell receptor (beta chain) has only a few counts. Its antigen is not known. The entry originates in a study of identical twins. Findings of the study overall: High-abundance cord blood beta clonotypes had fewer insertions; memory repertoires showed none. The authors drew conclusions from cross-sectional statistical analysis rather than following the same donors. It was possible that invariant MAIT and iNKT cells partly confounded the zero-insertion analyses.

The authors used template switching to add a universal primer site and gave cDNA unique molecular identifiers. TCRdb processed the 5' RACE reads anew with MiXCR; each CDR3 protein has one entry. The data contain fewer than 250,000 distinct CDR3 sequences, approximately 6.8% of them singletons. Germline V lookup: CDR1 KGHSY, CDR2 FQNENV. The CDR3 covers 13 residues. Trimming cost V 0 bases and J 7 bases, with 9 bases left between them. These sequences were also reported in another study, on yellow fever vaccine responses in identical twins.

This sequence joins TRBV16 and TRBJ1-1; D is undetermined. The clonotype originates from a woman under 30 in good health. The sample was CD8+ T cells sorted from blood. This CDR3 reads CASSQSVGSEAFF. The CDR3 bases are TGTGCCAGCAGCCAATCAGTGGGCAGTGAAGCTTTCTTT.